This TCR beta chain is from a study of cytomegalovirus exposure and HLA in healthy donors. For the study at large: An early release of data contained 75 million to 90 million unique TCRs, which came from HLA-typed donors.

Study-level findings and limits: Sequencing probably produced one cluster of sequence variants that were highly shared. Trimming of TCR beta V- and J-genes showed a link, identified in a later analysis, to a missense DCLRE1C variant. Per published accounts, TCR beta sequences correctly predicted the HLA-A and HLA-B alleles of most subjects.

This clone was detected only once. Its antigen is still unknown. Germline V gene lookup returns CDR1 MNHEY and CDR2 SVGAGI. The CDR3 totals 12 residues. V was shortened by 6 bases and J by 8 bases, with 13 bases between the two germline ends. 13 Jbeta primers and 60 Vbeta primers were used for the PCR. Produced via immunoSEQ multiplex PCR; TCRdb's table is partial and in-frame only. Found here are roughly 190,000 clones, over 70% of them singletons; the top ten hold approximately 1.5%. This chain joins TRBV6-5 and TRBJ1-1; D not certain. The clonotype was recovered from a woman aged 18-30 years in good health and CMV-seronegative. Sample: PBMCs. In nucleotides, the CDR3 is TGTGCCAGCAGACTTACAGACGCCGAAGCTTTCTTT. Translating it yields CASRLTDAEAFF.